In its sample, the clone carrying this T cell receptor beta chain was seen a few times. The sample comes from a study of blood T cell repertoires in COVID-19. Study-level background: Samples came from the United States, Italy and Spain, spanning acute and convalescent COVID-19.

Libraries were prepared by immunoSEQ multiplex PCR; TCRdb keeps only in-frame clonotypes and omits some of them. The data contain 150,000 to 200,000 clones, more than 85% of them singletons. The CDR3 contains 16 residues. J gave up 6 bases and V 3 bases, and 10 bases lay outside the gene matches. Germline V gene lookup returns CDR1 KGHSH and CDR2 LQKENI. The receptor's source is a man between 60 and 70 years old with COVID-19, enrolled during active disease. V usage is TRBV18 and J usage is TRBJ1-5, with 8 bases aligning to TRBD1. Source material: peripheral blood. CDR3 nucleotide sequence: TGTGCCAGCTCACCTGGGGCAGGGGGCGTCGGTCAGCCCCAGCATTTT. This codes for CASSPGAGGVGQPQHF.